This T cell receptor beta chain emerged from a study of cytomegalovirus exposure and HLA in healthy donors. Study in general: A data release that came early held some 79 million unique TCRs from HLA-typed donors. Whole-study findings and limits: What a later analysis reportedly showed was that an Asian-associated ancestry cluster had fewer N-insertions than the approximately 670-donor mean. Sequencing likely generated an artifact that appeared as a cluster of highly shared sequence variants. Across donors, presence/absence analyses took sequencing depth to be roughly uniform.

The PCR employed 60 Vbeta primers together with 13 Jbeta primers. Produced via immunoSEQ multiplex PCR; TCRdb's table is partial and in-frame only. Found here are about 150,000 clones, roughly three quarters of them singletons; the top ten hold about 1.8%. The length of the CDR3 is 15 residues. Germline CDR1 GTSNPN, CDR2 SVGIG (reference sequence). The V segment lost 3 bases and the J segment 8 bases; nucleotides outside the gene matches: 12. With respect to this clone: The target antigen is unknown.

Sequencing was done on a sample of PBMCs. The chain employs TRBV30 and TRBJ1-4, with 7 nucleotides matching TRBD1. This receptor was identified in a middle-aged woman in good health and CMV-seronegative. CDR3 DNA: TGTGCCTGGAGACCCTCCGGGACAGCTCTCGAAAAACTGTTTTTT. Its translation is CAWRPSGTALEKLFF.